Following are 19 T cell receptor beta chains from one sample sequenced in a study of vaccination effects on CD4 cells after COVID-19. Their antigen targets remain unknown. The table came from immunoSEQ multiplex PCR; TCRdb's copy has only in-frame clones and leaves some out. The sample includes 71,000 or so clones, roughly 72% of them seen just once. The ViraFEST assay expanded antigen-specific CD4+ T cells with viral peptide pools before sequencing. Culture lasted about ten days before CD4+ T cell isolation. Nucleocapsid antibodies stayed negative before and after vaccination, showing no earlier SARS-CoV-2 infection. Sequences were derived from CD4+ T cells from PBMCs cultured with HCoV-OC43 spike peptides, sampled before COVID-19 vaccination. Subset described: HCoV-OC43 spike overlapping peptide pool stimulation. These receptors all stem from a human donor who received a COVID-19 vaccine.

The V call is TRBV19, the J call TRBJ2-2; 8 bases fit TRBD2. Looked up from germline, CDR1 is LNHDA and CDR2 is SQIVND (reference sequence). The CDR3 extends over 15 amino acids. Trimming took 3 bases from V and 1 from J; bases not matched to a gene: 1. CDR3 in amino acids: CASSIRGGNTGELFF. The CDR3 nucleotides read TGTGCCAGTAGTATCCGGGGGGGGAACACCGGGGAGCTGTTTTTT.

The V and J genes are TRBV10-3 and TRBJ2-3; 11 nucleotides line up with TRBD2. V shed 0 bases and J 6 bases; nucleotides not matched to a gene: 14. Germline assignment: CDR1 ENHRY and CDR2 SYGVKD. This CDR3 spans 19 amino acids. CDR3 in DNA: TGTGCCATCAGTGAGTCGACTTTCAAGACTAGCGGGGTGAGGGATACGCAGTATTTT. It yields the protein CAISESTFKTSGVRDTQYF.

The chain joins TRBV24-1 to TRBJ2-2; either TRBD1 or TRBD2 may fit D (6 bases each). Germline lookup yields CDR1 KGHDR and CDR2 SFDVKD. V gave up 4 bases and J gave up 4 bases, with 18 bases separating them. CDR3 length: 17 residues. CDR3 nucleotides: TGTGCCACCAGTGAGCCCCCGAGGGGGGCGGGCACCGGGGAGCTGTTTTTT. Amino acid sequence: CATSEPPRGAGTGELFF.

The chain is built from TRBV6-5 and TRBJ1-2, with D perhaps TRBD1 (5 bases). CDR3 length equals 13 residues. Trimming left V 6 bases short and J 3 bases short, with 11 bases between. The germline gives CDR1 MNHEY, CDR2 SVGAGI. The CDR3 region is CASRNGRDYGYTF. CDR3 nucleotide sequence: TGTGCCAGCAGGAACGGCAGGGACTATGGCTACACCTTC.

The chain is built from TRBV29-1 and TRBJ1-4; D gene ambiguous. There are 13 residues in the CDR3. Trimming took 6 bases from V and 1 from J, leaving 9 bases between them. Germline V gene lookup returns CDR1 SQVTM and CDR2 ANQGSEA. The chain's CDR3 is CSVRRGTNEKLFF. The CDR3 nucleotides read TGCAGCGTCCGTCGTGGAACTAATGAAAAACTGTTTTTT.

This clone has only a few counts. V gene TRBV5-1 combines with J gene TRBJ2-1; D gene uncertain. Looked up from germline, CDR1 is SGHRS and CDR2 is YFSETQ. Trimming took 3 bases from V and 5 from J, leaving 15 bases between them. The CDR3 totals 15 residues. This chain's CDR3 is CASSSDPQVNNEQFF. CDR3 nucleotide sequence: TGCGCCAGCAGCTCGGACCCTCAGGTGAACAATGAGCAGTTCTTC.

A few counts support this clone. This chain links TRBV13 with TRBJ2-3, with 7 nucleotides matching TRBD1. Germline CDR1 is PRHDT and CDR2 is FYEKMQ (reference sequence). The CDR3 extends over 16 amino acids. V was pared by 3 bases and J by 2 bases, with 8 bases of the junction left unmatched. CDR3 in amino acids: CASSFPRGSVTDTQYF. The CDR3 DNA is TGTGCCAGCAGCTTCCCCAGGGGGTCGGTCACAGATACGCAGTATTTT.

The CDR3 region is CASSLGDRGANTGELFF. CDR3 in DNA: TGTGCCAGCAGCTTGGGGGACAGGGGGGCGAACACCGGGGAGCTGTTTTTT. J is TRBJ2-2 and V is TRBV5-6; 11 positions agree with TRBD1. This CDR3 contains 17 residues. Germline V gene data show CDR1 as SGHDT and CDR2 as YYEEEE. V gave up 0 bases and J gave up 0 bases; unmatched junction bases: 1.

V usage is TRBV6-5 and J usage is TRBJ1-3; 9 bases align to TRBD1. The junction had 8 bases not matched to a gene; V was cut back by 7 bases and J by 4 bases. The germline gives CDR1 MNHEY, CDR2 SVGAGI. The CDR3 is 15 amino acids. The chain's CDR3 is CASTQDRGNGNTIYF. CDR3 nucleotide sequence: TGTGCCAGCACCCAGGACAGGGGTAACGGAAACACCATATATTTT.

In this sample, this clone turned up a few times. The chain uses TRBV5-6 and TRBJ2-7; 7 nucleotides align to TRBD1. This CDR3 spans 13 amino acids. V lost 2 bases and J lost 3; bases outside the gene matches: 2. Germline-derived CDR1 and CDR2 are SGHDT and YYEEEE. CDR3 DNA sequence: TGTGCCAGCAGCTTTCCAGGGGGCTACGAGCAGTACGTC. Its translation: CASSFPGGYEQYV.

CDR3 region: CASSRAGNTEAFF. CDR3 sequence (DNA): TGTGCCAGCAGCCGTGCCGGGAACACTGAAGCTTTCTTT. V gene TRBV3-1 (or the pseudogene TRBV3-2) combines with J gene TRBJ1-1, with D unclear. The V end lost 4 bases, the J end lost 1 base, and 7 bases lay between the germline ends. Germline V gene sequence: CDR1 LGHDT, CDR2 YNNKEL (reference sequence). The length of the CDR3 is 13 residues.

The chain employs TRBV2 and TRBJ1-1, with TRBD1 as a possible D gene (5 bases). Germline assignment: CDR1 SNHLY and CDR2 FYNNEI. The V and J ends lost 6 bases and 1 base respectively, with 15 bases between them. The CDR3 spans 15 residues. For the CDR3, the DNA is TGTGCCAGCAGGGCCCCGGGACGATCGAACACTGAAGCTTTCTTT. Protein: CASRAPGRSNTEAFF.

The V and J genes are TRBV18 and TRBJ1-1, with D possibly being TRBD1 (6 bases). Trimming left V 3 bases short and J 3 bases short, with 11 bases between. The CDR3 loop spans 14 amino acids. The germline CDR1 and CDR2 sequences are KGHSH and LQKENI. The CDR3 sequence is CASSPRQVDTEAFF. In nucleotides, the CDR3 is TGTGCCAGCTCACCCCGACAGGTGGACACTGAAGCTTTCTTT. Variable domain in full (rest from reference TRBV18 and TRBJ1-1): NAGVMQNPRHLVRRRGQEARLRCSPMKGHSHVYWYRQLPEEGLKFMVYLQKENIIDESGMPKERFSAEFPKEGPSILRIQQVVRGDSAAYFCASSPRQVDTEAFFGQGTRLTVV.

This chain connects TRBV5-4 to TRBJ2-5; the D is unclear. CDR3 length: 13 residues. Germline assignment: CDR1 SGHNT and CDR2 YYREEE (reference sequence). Trimming took 4 bases from V and 1 from J, leaving 8 bases between them. The CDR3 DNA sequence: TGTGCCAGCAGCCAACCTACCCAAGAGACCCAGTACTTC. It specifies CASSQPTQETQYF.

This clone has more than one count but fewer than ten. The V gene is TRBV4-2, the J gene TRBJ1-3, with TRBD1 as a possible D gene (5 bases). This CDR3 is 17 amino acids long. Trimming took off 2 bases at V and 0 bases at J, with 14 bases between the two ends. The germline V gene encodes CDR1 LGHNA and CDR2 YNFKEQ. The CDR3 nucleotides read TGTGCCAGCAGCCAAACCCTCACAGGAGTCTCTGGAAACACCATATATTTT. Protein sequence: CASSQTLTGVSGNTIYF.

V usage is TRBV7-9 and J usage is TRBJ2-5; D is unclear. V was shortened by 0 bases and J by 4 bases, with 3 bases between the two germline ends. The CDR3 runs 12 residues. Germline CDR1 is SEHNR and CDR2 is FQNEAQ (reference sequence). CDR3 nucleotides: TGTGCCAGCAGCTTAGCGGGAGAGACCCAGTACTTC. This gives the protein CASSLAGETQYF. Together with reference TRBV7-9 and TRBJ2-5, the CDR3 gives the full variable domain: DTGVSQNPRHKITKRGQNVTFRCDPISEHNRLYWYRQTLGQGPEFLTYFQNEAQLEKSRLLSDRFSAERPKGSFSTLEIQRTEQGDSAMYLCASSLAGETQYFGPGTRLLVL.

The chain combines TRBV29-1 with TRBJ1-1; 8 nucleotides match TRBD1. The ends lost 8 bases at V and 1 base at J; junction bases unmatched: 3. This CDR3 region has 12 residues. The germline gives CDR1 SQVTM, CDR2 ANQGSEA. In DNA, the CDR3 is TGCAGCACTGACAGGGGGAACACTGAAGCTTTCTTT. This sequence encodes CSTDRGNTEAFF.

The rearrangement joins TRBV12-3 or TRBV12-4 to TRBJ1-1; D is perhaps TRBD1 (6 bases). Between the trimmed V and J ends, which lost 1 base and 4 bases, there was a span of 7 bases. The CDR3 runs to 13 residues. CDR3 in amino acids: CASSLDRATEAFF. The CDR3 DNA sequence: TGTGCCAGCAGTTTAGACAGGGCCACTGAAGCTTTCTTT.

The gene calls are TRBV24-1 and TRBJ2-1, with 10 bases fitting TRBD1. The germline V gene has CDR1 KGHDR and CDR2 SFDVKD. V trimming: 4 bases; J trimming: 7 bases; junction bases outside the gene matches: 9. This CDR3 region has 16 residues. CDR3 loop: CATSDPDRGLWNEQFF. Written as DNA, the CDR3 is TGTGCCACCAGTGACCCAGACAGGGGGCTGTGGAATGAGCAGTTCTTC.